A selection of T cell receptor beta chains follows, all from one sample in a study of blood T cell repertoires in COVID-19. The assay was immunoSEQ multiplex PCR, and TCRdb's table has in-frame clones only and misses some. The data contain 150,000 to 200,000 clones, 70% to 85% of them seen just once; the ten biggest clones take up approximately 22%. Sequencing was carried out using peripheral blood. The receptors come from a woman older than 75 with acute or convalescent COVID-19. Both conserved end residues are part of each CDR3. Each record gives: clone size, V gene, J gene, D gene, CDR3 protein, CDR3 DNA. The D gene is left open where the match is weak. A clone size is listed for some rows: how often the clone was seen (once, few, many), or a class if it is expanded.

>.|TRBV10-3|TRBJ2-6|.
CAISEGNREANVLTF
TGTGCCATCAGTGAGGGTAACAGGGAAGCCAACGTCCTGACTTTC
>.|TRBV18|TRBJ2-1|TRBD2
CASSPRREREQFF
TGTGCCAGCTCACCTCGGCGGGAGAGGGAGCAGTTCTTC
>.|TRBV7-9|TRBJ2-5|.
CASSTERGTQYF
TGTGCCAGCAGCACGGAGAGAGGGACCCAGTACTTC
>.|TRBV19|TRBJ1-2|.
CATEDSQDGYTF
TGTGCCACCGAGGACAGTCAGGATGGCTACACCTTC
>.|TRBV6-5|TRBJ2-3|TRBD2
CASSKREPTDTQYF
TGTGCCAGCAGTAAGCGGGAGCCCACAGATACGCAGTATTTT
>.|TRBV2|TRBJ1-5|.
CASTSAEGRYQPQHF
TGTGCCAGCACCTCCGCGGAGGGGAGGTATCAGCCCCAGCATTTT
>once|TRBV24-1|TRBJ2-3|.
CATSGHQADTQYF
TGTGCCACCAGTGGACACCAAGCAGATACGCAGTATTTT
>.|TRBV7-9|TRBJ1-1|TRBD1
CASSSGQGRGNTEAFF
TGTGCCAGCAGTTCAGGACAGGGGCGAGGAAACACTGAAGCTTTCTTT
>.|TRBV5-6|TRBJ2-1|TRBD2
CASSAGLAAYNEQFF
TGTGCCAGCAGCGCGGGACTAGCGGCCTACAATGAGCAGTTCTTC
>few|TRBV7-9|TRBJ1-2|.
CASSAPGGGYTF
TGTGCCAGCAGCGCCCCCGGGGGAGGCTACACCTTC
>.|TRBV7-8|TRBJ2-7|TRBD2
CASSLVTSGPFSYEQYF
TGTGCCAGCAGCCTGGTAACTAGCGGACCTTTCTCCTACGAGCAGTACTTC
>.|TRBV7-2|TRBJ2-1|.
CASSVSGNNEQFF
TGTGCCAGCAGCGTTAGCGGTAACAATGAGCAGTTCTTC
>.|TRBV18|TRBJ2-6|.
CASSPAGLGGANVLTF
TGTGCCAGCTCCCCGGCAGGCTTAGGTGGGGCCAACGTCCTGACTTTC
>.|TRBV5-5|TRBJ1-5|TRBD1
CASSSLFTGPGTGNQPQHF
TGTGCCAGCAGCTCTCTTTTTACGGGACCAGGGACAGGGAATCAGCCCCAGCATTTT
>.|TRBV18|TRBJ1-5|TRBD1
CASSPGTEQPQHF
TGTGCCAGCTCGCCTGGGACAGAACAGCCCCAGCATTTT
>few|TRBV5-4|TRBJ2-5|.
CASSLGSGLGETQYF
TGTGCCAGCAGCTTGGGAAGCGGCTTGGGTGAGACCCAGTACTTC
>.|TRBV11-2|TRBJ2-7|.
CASSLGSTSRYEQYF
TGTGCCAGCAGCTTAGGTTCTACTAGCCGCTACGAGCAGTACTTC
>.|TRBV5-1|TRBJ2-7|TRBD1
CASSKGQGEEQYF
TGCGCCAGCAGCAAGGGACAGGGTGAAGAGCAGTACTTC
>.|TRBV5-1|TRBJ1-2|TRBD1
CASSIGTGDYGYTF
TGCGCCAGCAGCATAGGGACAGGGGACTATGGCTACACCTTC
>.|TRBV10-3|TRBJ1-1|.
CATSERMNTEAFF
TGTGCCACCTCGGAGAGGATGAACACTGAAGCTTTCTTT
>.|TRBV15|TRBJ1-1|TRBD1
CATSFGRQGSTEAFF
TGTGCCACCAGCTTCGGAAGACAGGGCAGTACTGAAGCTTTCTTT
>.|TRBV28|TRBJ1-2|TRBD1
CASRTGGNYGYTF
TGTGCCTCCAGGACAGGAGGAAACTATGGCTACACCTTC
>.|TRBV6-6|TRBJ1-1|TRBD1
CASSSQRQGVTEAFF
TGTGCCAGCAGTTCTCAGCGACAGGGGGTGACTGAAGCTTTCTTT
>.|TRBV29-1|TRBJ2-3|.
CSVLRRRGRTDTQYF
TGCAGCGTTTTGAGAAGGAGGGGGCGTACAGATACGCAGTATTTT
>.|TRBV12-3/TRBV12-4|TRBJ1-1|.
CASSGQQGTEAFF
TGTGCCAGCAGTGGGCAACAGGGCACTGAAGCTTTCTTT
>.|TRBV6-5|TRBJ1-6|TRBD1
CASGVRDRNSPLHF
TGTGCCAGCGGGGTCCGGGACAGGAATTCACCCCTCCACTTT
>.|TRBV10-3|TRBJ1-6|.
CAIGRLGQNSPLHF
TGTGCCATCGGTAGGCTCGGACAGAATTCACCCCTCCACTTT
>few|TRBV2|TRBJ2-1|.
CASRADSNEQFF
TGTGCCAGCAGGGCAGACAGTAATGAGCAGTTCTTC
>few|TRBV9|TRBJ2-5|.
CASSVDLRQETQYF
TGTGCCAGCAGCGTAGATTTGCGGCAAGAGACCCAGTACTTC
>.|TRBV19|TRBJ1-2|TRBD1
CASSFSPGQANYGYTF
TGTGCCAGTAGTTTTTCTCCGGGACAGGCTAACTATGGCTACACCTTC
>.|TRBV18|TRBJ2-7|.
CASSPPAGLTYEQYF
TGTGCCAGCTCACCACCGGCAGGACTAACCTACGAGCAGTACTTC
>.|TRBV29-1|TRBJ2-1|.
CSARAGDSYNEQFF
TGCAGCGCCAGGGCCGGAGACTCCTACAATGAGCAGTTCTTC
>.|TRBV5-1|TRBJ1-3|.
CASSFTGSGSGNTIYF
TGCGCCAGCAGCTTTACAGGGTCTGGTAGTGGAAACACCATATATTTT
>once|TRBV12-3/TRBV12-4|TRBJ2-1|TRBD2
CASSLSGRAMFF
TGTGCCAGCAGTTTAAGCGGGAGGGCCATGTTCTTC
>.|TRBV24-1|TRBJ2-3|.
CATSDFRGGGTQYF
TGTGCCACCAGTGATTTCAGGGGCGGTGGTACGCAGTATTTT
>.|TRBV11-2|TRBJ2-1|.
CASSPRLGIEQFF
TGTGCCAGCAGCCCCCGACTCGGTATTGAGCAGTTCTTC
>.|TRBV19|TRBJ2-7|TRBD2
CASSTRAGRGYEQYF
TGTGCCAGTAGTACCCGAGCGGGACGGGGCTACGAGCAGTACTTC
>.|TRBV20-1|TRBJ2-1|.
CSAGTDNEQFF
TGCAGTGCCGGAACAGACAATGAGCAGTTCTTC
>.|TRBV5-1|TRBJ2-7|TRBD2
CASSPLPGGTSGSYEQYF
TGCGCCAGCAGCCCCCTCCCCGGTGGGACTAGCGGATCCTACGAGCAGTACTTC
>.|TRBV11-2|TRBJ1-3|TRBD1
CASSFSTGGGNTIYF
TGTGCCAGCAGCTTTTCCACAGGGGGTGGAAACACCATATATTTT
>.|TRBV11-3|TRBJ2-5|TRBD1
CASSLDGQGETQYF
TGTGCCAGCAGCTTAGACGGACAGGGAGAGACCCAGTACTTC
>.|TRBV6-6|TRBJ2-7|.
CASSSQTGQYF
TGTGCCAGCAGTTCCCAGACAGGGCAGTACTTC